This T cell receptor beta chain derives from a study of vaccination and CD4 T cells after COVID-19. The overall study: After nasal swab PCR-confirmed SARS-CoV-2, roughly ten convalescents had mild disease and one severe. Stimuli were overlapping spike peptide pools of SARS-CoV-2 and three common cold coronaviruses (HCoV-NL63, HCoV-OC43, HCoV-229E).

An Oncomine TCR Beta short-read assay was used to sequence the DNA from cultured CD4+ T cells. Via MiXCR, TCRdb re-called the PCR reads, giving one row per CDR3 protein. The sample lists over 14,000 distinct CDR3 sequences, approximately 48% occurring once. Treatment described: roughly ten-day PBMC culture with coronavirus spike peptide pools or control peptides (ViraFEST assay). Antigen-specific T cell expansion with peptide pools preceded TCR sequencing in the ViraFEST approach. Findings and caveats of the study: Analysis of convalescent patients found that 304 of 307 vaccine-specific clones were spike mono-reactive.

With respect to this clonotype: Antigen: not known.

The germline CDR1 and CDR2 sequences are SNHLY and FYNNEI. The CDR3 is 17 amino acids. Trimming left V 3 bases short and J 6 bases short, with 21 bases between. The chain uses TRBV2 and TRBJ2-1, with a weak D call TRBD2 (6 bases). The source material was CD4+ T cells from blood, cultured in vitro. This sequence originates from a human donor who had recovered from COVID-19. CDR3 residues: CASSDPTRDSVFNEQFF. The CDR3 DNA reads TGTGCCAGCAGTGATCCCACCCGGGACTCCGTGTTCAATGAGCAGTTCTTC. Full variable domain (missing parts from reference TRBV2 and TRBJ2-1): EPEVTQTPSHQVTQMGQEVILRCVPISNHLYFYWYRQILGQKVEFLVSFYNNEISEKSEIFDDQFSVERPDGSNFTLKIRSTKLEDSAMYFCASSDPTRDSVFNEQFFGPGTRLTVL.